The 8 T cell receptor beta chains in this list originate from one sample, sequenced in a study of post-analysis software for immune sequencing data. Points from the study as a whole: TRBV segments more frequent in patients than in controls numbered roughly 5 and included TRBV5-6, TRBV5-1 and TRBV20-1.

These receptors' targets are unknown. Incorporated into the TCR beta cDNA libraries were unique molecular identifiers, which served to reduce PCR and sequencing biases. MiXCR, applied by TCRdb to the PCR reads, yields one record per CDR3 protein. The repertoire holds some 800,000 distinct CDR3 sequences, with around 42% as singletons. Sequenced input: blood. These receptors originate from a girl under 18 with multiple sclerosis.

The chain employs TRBV2 and TRBJ2-1; TRBD2 might be the D (5 bases). With 4 bases removed from V and 10 bases from J, the gap between germline ends came to 11 bases. CDR3 length: 12 amino acids. Germline V gene data show CDR1 as SNHLY and CDR2 as FYNNEI. CDR3 residues: CASSAFGLEQFF. For the CDR3, the DNA is TGTGCCAGCAGTGCCTTCGGACTCGAGCAGTTCTTC.

The V and J genes are TRBV9 and TRBJ2-1; 8 positions agree with TRBD1. J gave up 7 bases and V 4 bases, and 10 bases lay outside the gene matches. This CDR3 contains 15 residues. Germline CDR1 is SGDLS and CDR2 is YYNGEE. The CDR3 sequence: CASSKQGVVYNEQFF. The CDR3, as DNA: TGTGCCAGCAGCAAACAGGGGGTGGTGTATAATGAGCAGTTCTTC.

In DNA, the CDR3 is TGCAGCGTTGTCGGGTCTAGCGGGGGATACAATGAGCAGTTCTTC. Its translation: CSVVGSSGGYNEQFF. The V and J genes are TRBV29-1 and TRBJ2-1; 10 nucleotides agree with TRBD2. Trimming cost V 4 bases and J 4 bases; bases outside gene matches: 7. The CDR3 extends over 15 amino acids. The germline V gene has CDR1 SQVTM and CDR2 ANQGSEA.

V and J are TRBV9 and TRBJ2-1; 9 bases align to TRBD2. The CDR3 covers 15 residues. With 0 bases clipped from V and 6 bases from J, the junction kept 4 bases outside the gene matches. CDR1 and CDR2 (germline): SGDLS, YYNGEE. For the CDR3, the DNA is TGTGCCAGCAGCGTAGGCGGGAGGGACGGCAATGAGCAGTTCTTC. Translating gives CASSVGGRDGNEQFF.

This chain connects TRBV5-6 to TRBJ2-4; D call uncertain. The CDR3 consists of 18 residues. Germline CDR1 is SGHDT and CDR2 is YYEEEE. V gave up 2 bases and J gave up 0 bases, with 18 bases separating them. CDR3: CASSLSGPGNLAKNIQYF. In DNA, the CDR3 is TGTGCCAGCAGCTTATCCGGGCCCGGAAATCTAGCCAAAAACATTCAGTACTTC.

Turning to this clonotype: One end of the junction fails to match germline, which may point to a read error. The J gene is TRBJ2-3, the V gene TRBV29-1; 8 nucleotides line up with TRBD1. The germline CDR1 and CDR2 sequences are SQVTM and ANQGSEA. This CDR3 comprises 15 residues. The CDR3 here is CSVEDRGGSTDTQYF. CDR3 DNA sequence: TGCAGCGTCGAAGACAGGGGAGGTAGCACAGATACGCAGTATTTT.

This sequence joins TRBV3-1 and TRBJ2-7; D perhaps matches TRBD1 (5 bases). Trimming removed 8 bases from V and 3 bases from J, with 14 bases in between. The CDR3 covers 13 residues. Germline assignment: CDR1 LGHDT and CDR2 YNNKEL (reference sequence). CDR3 amino acids: CASRQGGFYEQYF. The DNA of the CDR3 is TGTGCCAGCCGGCAGGGTGGGTTCTACGAGCAGTACTTC.

This clonotype was counted once. V is TRBV7-2 and J is TRBJ2-1; D may match TRBD1 or TRBD2 (5 bases each). The CDR3 consists of 17 residues. Trimming cost V 1 base and J 7 bases, with 20 bases left between them. CDR1 is SGHTA, CDR2 FQGNSA, per germline. The DNA for the CDR3 is TGTGCCAGCAGCTTAGTCTGGACGGGAATGGGACGAAATGAGCAGTTCTTC. Protein product: CASSLVWTGMGRNEQFF.